The clone carrying this T cell receptor beta chain was observed a handful of times. This entry is derived from a study of blood T cells in healthy people across ages. Through a sample-barcoded 5' primer and a J-beta primer mix, a second PCR was run for roughly 7 to 12 cycles. TCRdb re-derived calls from the 5' RACE reads in MiXCR, one entry per CDR3 protein. The table records 700,000 to 1,000,000 distinct CDR3 sequences, under 45% of them present only once. The receptor was isolated from a man between 60 and 75 years old in good health. Sequencing input: blood.

CDR3 nucleotides: TGTGCCAGCAGTCGGGACAGGGCTTTCGACGAGCAGTACTTC. This sequence encodes CASSRDRAFDEQYF. The V call is TRBV28, the J call TRBJ2-7; 9 nucleotides match TRBD1. CDR1 is MDHEN and CDR2 is SYDVKM in the germline V gene. V shed 5 bases, J shed 5 bases, and the junction held 7 bases outside the gene matches. The CDR3 length is 14 residues.